This T cell receptor (beta chain) was recovered during a study of shared clonotypes between healthy human individuals. Findings and caveats of the study: Clonotypes which were not shared had lower generation probabilities than clonotypes that all four donors shared. With a handful of donors compared, around 5% of naive CD4 clonotypes were shared. With few donors, the genetic and exposure-history diversity represented was limited.

TCRdb's table, derived via immunoSEQ multiplex PCR, lists solely in-frame clones and lacks some. The sample records some 2.4 million clones, 93% being singletons. Comment on this clone: Its target is unknown.

V shed 0 bases and J 0 bases; nucleotides not matched to a gene: 0. The CDR3 length is 16 residues. Germline V gene sequence: CDR1 SGHNT, CDR2 YYREEE (reference sequence). This receptor was taken from a man younger than 35 in good health. Some clones in this sample may be carry-over from other donors' samples. What was sequenced was naive CD4+ T cells from PBMCs. The subset denotes: CD45RA+ positively selected. The chain recombines TRBV5-4 with TRBJ2-2; TRBD2 aligns across 9 bases. The CDR3 region has the DNA TGTGCCAGCAGCTTGGCTAGCGGGACGAACACCGGGGAGCTGTTTTTT. Amino acids: CASSLASGTNTGELFF.